The source of this TCR beta chain is a study of cytomegalovirus exposure and HLA in healthy donors. Overall study context: It was reported in a later analysis that the roughly 120 validation repertoires used the same platform as the approximately 670 first-cohort repertoires. Points from the study as a whole: Both high specificity and high sensitivity reportedly marked the classifier's diagnosis of cytomegalovirus status. Cytomegalovirus-associated TCR beta chains were listed, numbering 150 to 200.

Trimming removed 4 bases at V and 6 bases at J, with 7 bases between. The germline CDR1 and CDR2 sequences are MDHEN and SYDVKM. The CDR3 contains 11 residues. The method was immunoSEQ multiplex PCR; TCRdb's version includes in-frame clones alone and lacks a portion of them. The data contain 140,000 to 150,000 clones, about 95% of them singletons. With regard to this clone: Its antigen is unknown.

Donors came from a validation cohort of approximately 110 subjects, distinct from the first 666-subject cohort. The TCR was taken from a man younger than 35 in good health and CMV-seropositive. Sequences were obtained from PBMCs. This rearrangement joins TRBV28 to TRBJ2-7; tentatively, D is TRBD2 (5 bases). The CDR3 spells CASSWAGEQYF. The CDR3 DNA is TGTGCCAGCAGTTGGGCGGGCGAGCAGTACTTC.